This entry lists 13 T cell receptor beta chains sequenced from one sample in a study of PD-1 blockade in classical Hodgkin lymphoma. Every single patient, without exception, relapsed after autologous stem cell transplantation, and brentuximab vedotin exposure varied. Clones were read by immunoSEQ multiplex PCR, and TCRdb kept only the in-frame ones, dropping some. Here the sample spans about 97,000 clones, over 80% being singletons. Material: peripheral blood mononuclear cells (PBMCs), obtained at baseline. The receptors were sampled from a human donor with classical Hodgkin lymphoma.

Worth noting for this clone: The germline gene is not matched at one end of the junction; a read error may be the cause. The chain has TRBV6-1 and TRBJ1-4, with D maybe TRBD1 (5 bases). There are 15 residues in the CDR3. CDR1 and CDR2 (germline): MNHNS, SASEGT. The CDR3 spells CASSDLGGSEVNRYF. In DNA, the CDR3 is TGTGCCAGCAGTGATTTGGGGGGTAGTGAAGTAAATCGCTATTTT.

In this sample, this clone turned up a few times. This chain links TRBV4-1 with TRBJ1-4, with 8 bases identical to TRBD1. This CDR3 comprises 15 residues. In germline, CDR1 is MGHRA, CDR2 YSYEKL. V lost 4 bases and J lost 7; bases outside the gene matches: 8. CDR3 DNA sequence: TGCGCCAGCAGCCGACTTACAGGGGGTGGTGAAAAACTGTTTTTT. Encoded protein: CASSRLTGGGEKLFF.

This chain joins TRBV9 and TRBJ2-5; 7 bases map to TRBD1. In germline, CDR1 is SGDLS, CDR2 YYNGEE. The V gene end was trimmed by 3 bases and the J gene end by 1 base; junction bases not matched to a gene: 6. CDR3 length: 15 residues. The CDR3 nucleotides read TGTGCCAGCAGCGCGCCCGGGACAGCCCAAGAGACCCAGTACTTC. Protein: CASSAPGTAQETQYF.

The rearrangement uses TRBV10-3 and TRBJ1-4; D is undetermined. Germline-derived CDR1 and CDR2 are ENHRY and SYGVKD. The CDR3 spans 14 residues. V was pared by 0 bases and J by 4 bases, with 6 bases between. The CDR3 DNA reads TGTGCCATCAGTGAGTCTCCGGATAATGAAAAACTGTTTTTT. It yields the protein CAISESPDNEKLFF.

This rearrangement joins TRBV2 to TRBJ1-4, with D tentatively TRBD1 (5 bases). V was cut by 5 bases and J by 5 bases, with 12 bases left in between. CDR1 and CDR2 (germline): SNHLY, FYNNEI. This CDR3 has 14 amino acids. The CDR3 sequence is CASSTGTENEKLFF. In DNA, the CDR3 is TGTGCCAGCAGTACCGGGACCGAGAATGAAAAACTGTTTTTT.

The chain employs TRBV6-1 and TRBJ1-3; possible D gene TRBD1, 6 bases. CDR1 and CDR2 from the germline V gene are MNHNS and SASEGT. This CDR3 comprises 14 residues. V was shortened by 7 bases and J by 5 bases, with 15 bases between the two germline ends. The CDR3 protein is CASTLGDTRNTIYF. The CDR3 coding sequence is TGTGCCAGCACCCTCGGGGACACTCGAAACACCATATATTTT.

The V gene is TRBV12-5, the J gene TRBJ2-2, with a tentative D call TRBD2 (5 bases). V lost 4 bases to trimming and J lost 6 bases, with 15 bases between them. This CDR3 is built from 15 residues. Germline-derived CDR1 and CDR2 are LGHNT and FRNRAP. The CDR3 coding sequence is TGTGCTAGTGGTTCGGACCTAGGCGGGTCCGGGGAGCTGTTTTTT. It translates to CASGSDLGGSGELFF.

This sequence joins TRBV2 and TRBJ1-2, with D unclear. Germline V gives CDR1 SNHLY, CDR2 FYNNEI. This CDR3 is built from 16 residues. Between the trimmed V and J ends, which lost 2 bases and 4 bases, there was a span of 17 bases. CDR3 residues: CASSERADPDPYGYTF. CDR3 nucleotides: TGTGCCAGCAGTGAAAGGGCAGATCCAGACCCCTATGGCTACACCTTC.

Points on this clone: Different DNA sequences within this sample yield the same CDR3. The gene calls are TRBV29-1 and TRBJ2-7; 8 nucleotides line up with TRBD2. Per germline, CDR1 SQVTM and CDR2 ANQGSEA. V trimming: 6 bases; J trimming: 4 bases; junction bases outside the gene matches: 11. The CDR3 sequence is 14 residues long. CDR3 sequence reads: CSVHTSGSGYEQYF. CDR3 DNA sequence: TGCAGCGTCCACACCAGCGGGAGCGGGTACGAGCAGTACTTC.

The chain carries TRBV19 and TRBJ2-5; 9 positions match TRBD2. The trim removed 4 bases at V and 4 bases at J, leaving 4 bases unmatched. Germline lookup yields CDR1 LNHDA and CDR2 SQIVND (reference sequence). The CDR3 consists of 14 residues. The CDR3 loop is CASSSSGSGETQYF. CDR3 sequence (DNA): TGTGCCAGTAGTAGTAGCGGGAGTGGAGAGACCCAGTACTTC.

A few counts support this clone. The chain is built from TRBV7-8 and TRBJ2-1; D call uncertain. Germline V lookup: CDR1 SGHVS, CDR2 FQNEAQ. V was cut by 3 bases and J by 1 base, with 13 bases left in between. The CDR3 totals 16 residues. CDR3 residues: CASSFLGGLSYNEQFF. CDR3 sequence (DNA): TGTGCCAGCAGCTTCCTTGGCGGTCTTTCCTACAATGAGCAGTTCTTC.

This chain joins TRBV19 and TRBJ1-2; 8 bases agree with TRBD1. This CDR3 contains 16 residues. Looked up from germline, CDR1 is LNHDA and CDR2 is SQIVND (reference sequence). V shed 5 bases, J shed 4 bases, and the junction held 12 bases outside the gene matches. CDR3 nucleotides: TGTGCCAGTAGTCTACTTCCCCAGGGGGCTTCCTATGGCTACACCTTC. Protein sequence: CASSLLPQGASYGYTF.

A few counts support this clone. This chain joins TRBV19 and TRBJ1-1; possibly TRBD1 for D (5 bases). The V and J ends lost 6 bases and 0 bases respectively, with 14 bases between them. The CDR3 covers 15 residues. The germline CDR1 and CDR2 sequences are LNHDA and SQIVND (reference sequence). This chain's CDR3 is CASSPKGQLNTEAFF. The CDR3 DNA is TGTGCCAGTAGCCCCAAGGGGCAGCTGAACACTGAAGCTTTCTTT.